This T cell receptor (beta chain) was obtained from a study of cytomegalovirus exposure and HLA in healthy donors. CDR1 is SGHNT and CDR2 is YYREEE in the germline V gene (reference sequence). With V trimmed by 3 bases and J by 7 bases, 11 bases remained unmatched. This CDR3 has 16 amino acids. The PCR had 60 Vbeta and 13 Jbeta primers. TCRdb's copy holds only in-frame clones and misses some; the assay was immunoSEQ multiplex PCR. In the table there are roughly 280,000 clones, under 80% of which are singletons. A single count supports this clone. The antigen is unknown. Study-wide findings and caveats: In terms of immune exposure information, only CMV serostatus was available.

The sample was PBMCs. The sequence derives from a female donor in good health and CMV-seronegative. The J gene is TRBJ2-1, the V gene TRBV5-4; TRBD2 matches at 9 bases. This CDR3 reads CASSWGQGLAGNEQFF. For the CDR3, the DNA is TGTGCCAGCAGCTGGGGCCAGGGGCTAGCGGGGAATGAGCAGTTCTTC.